Following are 14 T cell receptor beta chains from one sample sequenced in a study of Graves' ophthalmopathy and Graves' hyperthyroidism. Investigators amplified TCR beta CDR3 regions from RNA transcripts. Scientists carried out first-round RT-PCR using HTBI primers and then a second-round multiplex PCR. TCRdb redid the calling of the multiplex PCR reads with MiXCR, one entry per CDR3 protein. The sample gives some 360,000 distinct CDR3 sequences, about 17% of which show up once; roughly 2.4% is in the top ten. Sequencing used peripheral blood. The receptors here all came from an adult woman with stable Graves' hyperthyroidism.

On this clonotype: The final CDR3 position lacks the conserved phenylalanine or tryptophan, pointing to a likely read error. Because the CDR3's place on the DNA is in doubt, the DNA is left out and the CDR3 is given as listed by TCRdb. The J gene is TRBJ1-6, the V gene TRBV10-3; no check of the table's D call, TRBD1, against the DNA was made. CDR1 ENHRY and CDR2 SYGVKD come from the germline V gene. The CDR3 length equals 16 residues, ends included. This CDR3 is CAISESQGSTGSPLDV.

This clonotype was counted only a few times. The rearrangement joins TRBV20-1 to TRBJ2-5; D not certain. The CDR3 runs 15 residues. The germline V gene encodes CDR1 DFQATT and CDR2 SNEGSKA (reference sequence). V lost 0 bases and J 5 bases, leaving 16 bases between the germline ends. The CDR3 DNA sequence: TGCAGTGCTAGAGAAAGTTATACCCCTGGGGAGACCCAGTACTTC. It codes for CSARESYTPGETQYF.

The chain recombines TRBV6-5 with TRBJ1-1; D gene ambiguous. Between the trimmed V and J ends, which lost 4 bases and 1 base, there was a span of 10 bases. Per germline, CDR1 MNHEY and CDR2 SVGAGI. The CDR3 has 14 amino acids. CDR3 bases: TGTGCCAGCAGTTCCGTCGGACCGAACACTGAAGCTTTCTTT. It codes for CASSSVGPNTEAFF.

This clonotype was detected a few times. This chain joins TRBV2 and TRBJ2-5, with 7 bases that match TRBD2. The CDR3 runs to 12 residues. CDR1 is SNHLY, CDR2 FYNNEI, per germline. V lost 8 bases and J lost 3; bases outside the gene matches: 3. The CDR3 loop reads CASAGDEETQYF. Here the CDR3 DNA reads TGTGCCAGCGCGGGGGATGAAGAGACCCAGTACTTC.

This clonotype was seen many times. This rearrangement joins TRBV28 to TRBJ2-7, with 11 bases that match TRBD2. The CDR3 totals 15 residues. The ends lost 4 bases at V and 2 bases at J; junction bases unmatched: 4. Germline V lookup: CDR1 MDHEN, CDR2 SYDVKM. CDR3 region: CASSSSGRPPYEQYF. The DNA for the CDR3 is TGTGCCAGCAGTTCTAGCGGGAGGCCTCCCTACGAGCAGTACTTC. The full variable domain, completed using reference TRBV28 and TRBJ2-7, is DVKVTQSSRYLVKRTGEKVFLECVQDMDHENMFWYRQDPGLGLRLIYFSYDVKMKEKGDIPEGYSVSREKKERFSLILESASTNQTSMYLCASSSSGRPPYEQYFGPGTRLTVT.

The V gene is TRBV5-1, the J gene TRBJ1-1, with D possibly TRBD1 on 5 matching bases. The CDR3 has 13 residues. V was clipped by 0 bases and J by 11 bases, with 14 bases between them. CDR1 is SGHRS and CDR2 is YFSETQ in the germline V gene. CDR3 nucleotide sequence: TGCGCCAGCAGCTTGGTTTTTGACAGCTGGGCTTTCTTT. Protein product: CASSLVFDSWAFF. The full variable domain, rest sourced from reference TRBV5-1 and TRBJ1-1, is KAGVTQTPRYLIKTRGQQVTLSCSPISGHRSVSWYQQTPGQGLQFLFEYFSETQRNKGNFPGRFSGRQFSNSRSEMNVSTLELGDSALYLCASSLVFDSWAFFGQGTRLTVV.

In this sample, this clonotype turned up many times. V gene TRBV19 combines with J gene TRBJ2-2, with 14 bases aligning to TRBD2. V lost 4 bases to trimming and J lost 0 bases; unmatched junction nucleotides: 1. The CDR3 extends over 17 amino acids. The V gene's germline CDR1 is LNHDA and CDR2 SQIVND (reference sequence). CDR3 bases: TGTGCCAGTAGTAGACTAGCGGGAGGGACGAACACCGGGGAGCTGTTTTTT. Protein product: CASSRLAGGTNTGELFF.

The chain recombines TRBV7-9 with TRBJ2-7; weak D call: TRBD1 (6 bases). The V gene lost 5 bases and the J gene lost 4 bases, with 15 bases spanning the gap. CDR3 length: 14 amino acids. The germline gives CDR1 SEHNR, CDR2 FQNEAQ (reference sequence). In nucleotides, the CDR3 is TGTGCCAGCAGCCCCCTCCAGGGGATATACGAGCAGTACTTC. Residues: CASSPLQGIYEQYF.

This clonotype was seen ten or more times. The chain employs TRBV6-5 and TRBJ1-2; 9 bases are shared with TRBD1. V gave up 1 base and J gave up 6 bases; unmatched junction bases: 6. The germline V gene encodes CDR1 MNHEY and CDR2 SVGAGI. This CDR3 has 15 amino acids. CDR3 sequence: CASSYLGTGFDGYTF. The CDR3 coding sequence is TGTGCCAGCAGTTACTTAGGGACAGGGTTTGATGGCTACACCTTC.

The table lists this clonotype with many counts. This rearrangement joins TRBV27 to TRBJ1-2; 9 bases are a match to TRBD1. Germline CDR1 reads MNHEY; CDR2 reads SMNVEV (reference sequence). CDR3 length equals 13 residues. Germline trimming cut 6 bases from V and 7 bases from J; bases unmatched to any gene: 6. The CDR3 sequence is CASRTQGARGYTF. CDR3 sequence (DNA): TGTGCCAGCAGAACACAGGGGGCGCGTGGCTACACCTTC.

The sample holds many counts of this clonotype. At one of its ends the junction is not consistent with the germline gene, which may arise from a read error. The chain recombines TRBV5-1 with TRBJ1-2; D is possibly TRBD1 (5 bases). Germline V gene sequence: CDR1 SGHRS, CDR2 YFSETQ. The CDR3 totals 15 residues. CDR3 DNA sequence: TGCGCCAGCAGGTTGGAGGGGTTTGGCGCCTATGGCTACACCTTC. Its protein is CASRLEGFGAYGYTF.

V usage is TRBV7-2 and J usage is TRBJ2-2, with 7 bases matching TRBD2. The germline gives CDR1 SGHTA, CDR2 FQGNSA. V lost 2 bases and J lost 5; bases outside the gene matches: 5. The CDR3 loop spans 15 amino acids. The CDR3 loop reads CASSLLSGGTGELFF. CDR3 sequence (DNA): TGTGCCAGCAGCTTATTGTCGGGAGGTACCGGGGAGCTGTTTTTT.

In its sample, this clonotype was seen many times. V gene TRBV2 combines with J gene TRBJ1-6; D is possibly TRBD1 (5 bases). Germline V gene sequence: CDR1 SNHLY, CDR2 FYNNEI. Trimming pared 7 bases from V and 6 bases from J, leaving 16 bases between. The CDR3 loop spans 15 amino acids. The CDR3 DNA reads TGTGCCAGCATATACGGGGGAGGGAGTAATTCACCCCTCCACTTT. It translates to CASIYGGGSNSPLHF.

The rearrangement uses TRBV7-9 and TRBJ2-7; 9 nucleotides align to TRBD2. The ends lost 5 bases at V and 3 bases at J; junction bases unmatched: 5. Germline CDR1 reads SEHNR; CDR2 reads FQNEAQ (reference sequence). The CDR3 spans 14 residues. The DNA for the CDR3 is TGTGCCAGCAGCGGCGGGACTAGCTTCTACGAGCAGTACTTC. It specifies CASSGGTSFYEQYF.